Below are 11 T cell receptor beta chains sequenced from a single sample in a study of T cells in Graves' hyperthyroidism and ophthalmopathy. Amplification of TCR beta CDR3 regions used RNA as the template. Carried out on the TCR CDR3, a first-round RT-PCR used the HTBI primer set. TCRdb re-called the multiplex PCR reads with MiXCR, one entry per CDR3 protein. Of a few hundred thousand distinct CDR3 sequences listed, around 20% are singletons. The sequenced sample was blood. All receptors come from a man between 18 and 29 years old with Graves' hyperthyroidism.

The chain couples TRBV5-1 to TRBJ2-7; D remains ambiguous. The germline V gene encodes CDR1 SGHRS and CDR2 YFSETQ. The CDR3 has 12 residues. Trimming removed 0 bases from V and 5 bases from J, with 6 bases in between. The DNA for the CDR3 is TGCGCCAGCAGCTTGGAACTGAACGAGCAGTACTTC. Translated: CASSLELNEQYF.

With respect to this clonotype: It may be a read error: a sequence one base away is much more abundant. This chain links TRBV6-1 with TRBJ2-2; TRBD1 might be the D (6 bases). With 5 bases removed from V and 7 bases from J, the gap between germline ends came to 8 bases. The CDR3 runs to 12 residues. Germline lookup yields CDR1 MNHNS and CDR2 SASEGT. This chain's CDR3 is CASSQQGGELFF. The CDR3 coding sequence is TGTGCCAGCAGTCAACAGGGCGGGGAGCTGTTTTTT.

This clonotype showed up many times. The chain is built from TRBV12-3 or TRBV12-4 and TRBJ2-2, with 14 bases aligning to TRBD2. The V segment lost 6 bases and the J segment 4 bases; nucleotides outside the gene matches: 4. The length of the CDR3 is 16 residues. The CDR3 region is CASSYGLAGGTGELFF. The DNA of the CDR3 is TGTGCCAGCAGCTACGGACTAGCGGGGGGCACCGGGGAGCTGTTTTTT.

This clonotype was recorded a few times. V and J are TRBV18 and TRBJ1-3, with a weak D call TRBD1 (5 bases). CDR3 length: 13 residues. Germline V CDR1 and CDR2: KGHSH, LQKENI. Trimming stripped 5 bases from V and 5 bases from J, with 10 bases between. CDR3 residues: CASSSRQRNTIYF. The CDR3, as DNA: TGTGCCAGCTCATCGCGACAGCGAAACACCATATATTTT. The full variable domain, in which reference TRBV18 and TRBJ1-3 provide the parts outside the CDR3, is NAGVMQNPRHLVRRRGQEARLRCSPMKGHSHVYWYRQLPEEGLKFMVYLQKENIIDESGMPKERFSAEFPKEGPSILRIQQVVRGDSAAYFCASSSRQRNTIYFGEGSWLTVV.

There are a few counts of this clonotype. The gene calls are TRBV11-2 and TRBJ2-5; perhaps D is TRBD1 or TRBD2 (5 bases each). The CDR3 runs 14 residues. Deletions cut 4 bases from V and 5 bases from J, with 14 bases between. The germline gives CDR1 SGHAT, CDR2 FQNNGV. The CDR3 is CASSSGHRGETQYF. CDR3 in DNA: TGTGCCAGCAGCTCCGGACACAGAGGGGAGACCCAGTACTTC.

The chain uses TRBV24-1 and TRBJ2-2, with TRBD1 matching 7 bases. CDR1 and CDR2 (germline): KGHDR, SFDVKD. V lost 4 bases and J lost 4; bases outside the gene matches: 2. The CDR3 has 14 residues. The CDR3: CATSEAGGTGELFF. The DNA of the CDR3 is TGTGCCACCAGTGAGGCAGGGGGCACCGGGGAGCTGTTTTTT.

V usage is TRBV10-2 and J usage is TRBJ1-2, with unresolved D. Germline V gene data show CDR1 as WSHSY and CDR2 as SAAADI. Trimming removed 6 bases at V and 6 bases at J, with 14 bases between. The CDR3 spans 13 residues. The DNA of the CDR3 is TGCGCCAGCAGACCCGACGGAGATGATGGCTACACCTTC. It translates to CASRPDGDDGYTF.

A note on this clonotype: The CDR3 ends on some other residue instead of the conserved phenylalanine or tryptophan, so this is likely a read error. The chain recombines TRBV30 with TRBJ2-2, with D possibly TRBD1 on 5 matching bases. Germline lookup yields CDR1 GTSNPN and CDR2 SVGIG (reference sequence). CDR3 size: 14 residues. V lost 2 bases to trimming and J lost 6 bases, with 13 bases between them. CDR3 coding DNA: TGTGCCTGGAGTCCAGGGTTGACGGCCGGGGAGCTGTTTCTT. Amino acid sequence: CAWSPGLTAGELFL.

This clonotype was recorded many times. CDR3 coding DNA: TGTGCCAGCAGTTCCAGAGGCGCGGGGTACTACGAGCAGTACTTC. It specifies CASSSRGAGYYEQYF. This chain links TRBV6-5 with TRBJ2-7, with D perhaps TRBD2 (6 bases). V lost 4 bases and J lost 3, with 16 bases in between. CDR1 and CDR2 (germline): MNHEY, SVGAGI. This CDR3 has 15 amino acids.

This clonotype has only a few counts. This chain joins TRBV28 and TRBJ2-5, with 12 bases that match TRBD2. Looked up from germline, CDR1 is MDHEN and CDR2 is SYDVKM. V dropped 6 bases and J dropped 2; count of bases not matched to a gene: 4. CDR3 length: 15 residues. CDR3 DNA sequence: TGTGCCAGCAGCATGGGACTAGCGGGTCAAGAGACCCAGTACTTC. Translating gives CASSMGLAGQETQYF.

The chain is built from TRBV12-3 or TRBV12-4 and TRBJ2-4; 9 positions match TRBD1. Trimming took 5 bases from V and 7 from J; bases not matched to a gene: 3. The CDR3 consists of 13 residues. The CDR3 coding sequence is TGTGCCAGCAGTCCCGGACAGGGGAACATTCAGTACTTC. Translating gives CASSPGQGNIQYF.